This T cell receptor beta chain originates from a study of T cell repertoires in cytomegalovirus infection. Findings of the study overall: Dominant in the ex vivo response were TCR beta clonotypes restricted by HLA-C and specific for CMV. There were carriers of CMV plus the relevant HLA, and cumulative public TCR beta family frequency identified them.

A remark on this clonotype: Its antigen is currently unknown.

TCRdb re-called the reads through MiXCR, storing one row per CDR3 protein. The sample has approximately 990,000 distinct CDR3 sequences, roughly 31% seen once. The receptor comes from a human donor in good health (CMV status not recorded). Some clones in this sample may be carry-over from other donors' samples. Here the sequenced sample was cultured CD8+ T cells from PBMCs, taken from culture after CMV antigen stimulation.

The CDR3 sequence is CASGLLGLLEEKLFF. In nucleotides, the CDR3 is TGTGCTAGTGGTCTCCTTGGGCTCTTGGAGGAAAAACTGTTTTTT. This chain links TRBV12-5 with TRBJ1-4; no clear D gene. V lost 5 bases and J lost 8, with 18 bases in between. Per germline, CDR1 LGHNT and CDR2 FRNRAP. The CDR3 spans 15 residues.